Presented here are 25 T cell receptor beta chains from one specimen sequenced in a study of cytomegalovirus exposure and HLA in healthy donors. Amplification used 60 Vbeta primers and 13 Jbeta primers. Sequencing was performed with immunoSEQ multiplex PCR; in TCRdb, only in-frame clones are kept and a portion is missing. The table lists 75,000 to 100,000 clones, around 73% of them singletons. The sample taken for sequencing was PBMCs. These receptors all come from a man aged 40-49 years in good health and CMV-seronegative.

The chain uses TRBV7-3 and TRBJ2-3; D gene unclear. Germline V CDR1 and CDR2: SGHTA, FQGTGA. The V and J ends lost 2 bases and 6 bases respectively, with 3 bases between them. This CDR3 spans 11 amino acids. Written as DNA, the CDR3 is TGTGCCAGCAGCTTATCGGATACGCAGTATTTT. Protein: CASSLSDTQYF.

The chain joins TRBV7-2 to TRBJ1-5, with 8 bases aligning to TRBD1. There are 15 residues in the CDR3. V trimming: 2 bases; J trimming: 5 bases; junction bases outside the gene matches: 5. In germline, CDR1 is SGHTA, CDR2 FQGNSA. CDR3 loop: CASSLFPGGHQPQHF. In nucleotides, the CDR3 is TGTGCCAGCAGCTTATTTCCAGGGGGCCATCAGCCCCAGCATTTT. Together with reference TRBV7-2 and TRBJ1-5, the CDR3 gives the full variable domain: GAGVSQSPSNKVTEKGKDVELRCDPISGHTALYWYRQSLGQGLEFLIYFQGNSAPDKSGLPSDRFSAERTGGSVSTLTIQRTQQEDSAVYLCASSLFPGGHQPQHFGDGTRLSIL.

This chain connects TRBV9 to TRBJ2-1, with 8 bases identical to TRBD2. Germline V lookup: CDR1 SGDLS, CDR2 YYNGEE. This CDR3 has 15 residues. V lost 0 bases and J lost 7; bases outside the gene matches: 6. CDR3 protein: CASSVELAGRNEQFF. Written as DNA, the CDR3 is TGTGCCAGCAGCGTAGAGTTAGCGGGAAGGAATGAGCAGTTCTTC. Variable domain in full (rest from reference TRBV9 and TRBJ2-1): DSGVTQTPKHLITATGQRVTLRCSPRSGDLSVYWYQQSLDQGLQFLIQYYNGEERAKGNILERFSAQQFPDLHSELNLSSLELGDSALYFCASSVELAGRNEQFFGPGTRLTVL.

The chain couples TRBV4-2 to TRBJ1-2; D gene ambiguous. The V end was cut by 0 bases, the J end by 6 bases, with 14 bases between. The CDR3 sequence is 15 residues long. Germline V gene lookup returns CDR1 LGHNA and CDR2 YNFKEQ. CDR3 residues: CASSQDRAGRHGYTF. Written as DNA, the CDR3 is TGTGCCAGCAGCCAAGATCGAGCGGGGAGACATGGCTACACCTTC.

The chain employs TRBV25-1 and TRBJ2-1; TRBD2 agrees at 15 bases. The germline V gene has CDR1 MGHDK and CDR2 SYGVNS. Germline trimming cut 6 bases from V and 8 bases from J; bases unmatched to any gene: 8. This CDR3 spans 16 amino acids. The CDR3 DNA follows: TGTGCCAGCAGCCCGGGACTAGCGGGAGGTTTGGATGAGCAGTTCTTC. Protein sequence: CASSPGLAGGLDEQFF.

In its sample, this clone was seen a few times. The V gene is TRBV6-5, the J gene TRBJ1-3, with TRBD1 identical over 11 bases. CDR3 length: 13 amino acids. Germline CDR1 MNHEY, CDR2 SVGAGI. With V trimmed by 7 bases and J by 13 bases, 9 bases remained unmatched. This chain's CDR3 is CASTRTGGGRIYF. The CDR3 DNA follows: TGTGCCAGCACCCGGACAGGGGGCGGAAGAATATATTTT.

This clone was seen a few times. This chain's CDR3 is CASSPGLAGYEQYF. The CDR3 DNA reads TGTGCCAGTAGCCCCGGACTAGCGGGGTACGAGCAGTACTTC. V gene TRBV19 combines with J gene TRBJ2-7; 12 nucleotides line up with TRBD2. Germline-derived CDR1 and CDR2 are LNHDA and SQIVND (reference sequence). The CDR3 is made up of 14 amino acids. The trim removed 6 bases at V and 4 bases at J, leaving 4 bases unmatched.

Sample share makes this clone medium-sized. The chain couples TRBV5-4 to TRBJ1-1; D is ambiguous. Between the trimmed V and J ends, which lost 4 bases and 4 bases, there was a span of 11 bases. The CDR3 has 13 residues. Looked up from germline, CDR1 is SGHNT and CDR2 is YYREEE (reference sequence). DNA of the CDR3: TGTGCCAGCAGCCTGCCGGGAAGCACTGAAGCTTTCTTT. Amino acids: CASSLPGSTEAFF.

The genes are TRBV14 and TRBJ2-2; D is unclear. The CDR3 loop spans 17 amino acids. V lost 1 base and J lost 4, with 16 bases in between. From germline, CDR1 is SGHDN and CDR2 FVKESK. In DNA, the CDR3 is TGTGCCAGCAGCCAAGTGGCTTCTCAGGTGTTCACCGGGGAGCTGTTTTTT. Amino acid sequence: CASSQVASQVFTGELFF.

The rearrangement links TRBV28 to TRBJ1-2; weak D call: TRBD1 (5 bases). V was cut by 5 bases and J by 8 bases, with 12 bases left in between. CDR1 is MDHEN and CDR2 is SYDVKM in the germline V gene. This CDR3 contains 12 residues. CDR3 loop: CASSPGGDGYTF. The CDR3 DNA is TGTGCCAGCAGTCCCGGGGGGGACGGCTACACCTTC.

The chain uses TRBV2 and TRBJ2-7; TRBD1 is a possible D gene (7 bases). The CDR3 runs 13 residues. Trimming took 6 bases from V and 4 from J, leaving 13 bases between them. In germline, CDR1 is SNHLY, CDR2 FYNNEI. The CDR3 loop is CASSHPGGYEQYF. CDR3 coding DNA: TGTGCCAGCAGCCACCCAGGGGGGTACGAGCAGTACTTC.

V is TRBV5-4 and J is TRBJ1-2; D unclear. The CDR3 loop spans 15 amino acids. Per the germline V gene, CDR1 is SGHNT and CDR2 is YYREEE (reference sequence). Trimming pared 9 bases from V and 0 bases from J, leaving 18 bases between. The DNA of the CDR3 is TGTGCCACCGAAGGGAGGGAACCCGCTAACTATGGCTACACCTTC. This sequence encodes CATEGREPANYGYTF.

This clone was detected a few times. The rearrangement uses TRBV10-1 and TRBJ1-1; D unresolved. Per the germline V gene, CDR1 is WNHNN and CDR2 is SYGVQD (reference sequence). V lost 4 bases and J 1 base, leaving 4 bases between the germline ends. CDR3 length equals 12 residues. CDR3 in DNA: TGCGCCAGCAGTGGAGGGAACACTGAAGCTTTCTTT. It translates to CASSGGNTEAFF.

This clone has a handful of counts. The rearrangement links TRBV29-1 to TRBJ2-5; tentatively, D is TRBD2 (6 bases). Trimming took 3 bases from V and 5 from J, leaving 10 bases between them. Germline CDR1 reads SQVTM; CDR2 reads ANQGSEA. CDR3 length: 12 amino acids. The CDR3 DNA reads TGCAGCGTTGATAACGGGAGCGAGACCCAGTACTTC. This encodes CSVDNGSETQYF. Full variable domain (remainder filled in from reference TRBV29-1 and TRBJ2-5): SAVISQKPSRDICQRGTSLTIQCQVDSQVTMMFWYRQQPGQSLTLIATANQGSEATYESGFVIDKFPISRPNLTFSTLTVSNMSPEDSSIYLCSVDNGSETQYFGPGTRLLVL.

This clone was picked up one time. The V and J genes are TRBV5-5 and TRBJ1-2; a possible D gene is TRBD1 (5 bases). The CDR3 contains 15 residues. The V gene lost 2 bases and the J gene lost 5 bases, with 16 bases spanning the gap. Germline lookup yields CDR1 SGHKS and CDR2 YYEKEE (reference sequence). DNA for the CDR3: TGTGCCAGCAGCTTTTCCGCAGGGCTGGGATATGGCTACACCTTC. Residues: CASSFSAGLGYGYTF.

V usage is TRBV4-1 and J usage is TRBJ1-2, with 7 bases identical to TRBD1. CDR1 and CDR2 from the germline V gene are MGHRA and YSYEKL. This CDR3 spans 14 amino acids. Trimming removed 4 bases from V and 3 bases from J; junction bases left unmatched: 5. This CDR3 reads CASSLKDRYYGYTF. The CDR3, as DNA: TGCGCCAGCAGCCTGAAGGACAGGTACTATGGCTACACCTTC.

The chain uses TRBV30 and TRBJ1-1; D perhaps matches TRBD1 (5 bases). Trimming removed 3 bases at V and 8 bases at J, with 22 bases between. The CDR3 is 15 residues long. CDR1 is GTSNPN, CDR2 SVGIG, per germline (reference sequence). CDR3 DNA sequence: TGTGCCTGGAGAGACGCAACAGGCTTTCCCGAGGAAGCTTTCTTT. Translation: CAWRDATGFPEEAFF.

The V gene is TRBV6-5, the J gene TRBJ2-7; D may be TRBD2 (6 bases). Trimming took off 5 bases at V and 7 bases at J, with 12 bases between the two ends. CDR3 size: 12 residues. Germline V gene data show CDR1 as MNHEY and CDR2 as SVGAGI. CDR3 region: CASSVVGGEQYF. DNA of the CDR3: TGTGCCAGCAGTGTCGTCGGGGGTGAGCAGTACTTC.

This clone has more than one count but fewer than ten. The J gene is TRBJ2-1, the V gene TRBV19; D call uncertain. The germline V gene encodes CDR1 LNHDA and CDR2 SQIVND (reference sequence). CDR3 length equals 14 residues. With 2 bases removed from V and 2 bases from J, the gap between germline ends came to 7 bases. The CDR3 spells CASSIRLTYNEQFF. CDR3 bases: TGTGCCAGTAGTATACGACTGACCTACAATGAGCAGTTCTTC.

The chain uses TRBV28 and TRBJ1-1; TRBD1 matches at 9 bases. The CDR3 sequence is 14 residues long. With V trimmed by 6 bases and J by 5 bases, 7 bases remained unmatched. Germline V CDR1 and CDR2: MDHEN, SYDVKM. As DNA, the CDR3 is TGTGCCAGCAGGTCCGGGACAGGGCCTACTGAAGCTTTCTTT. Its translation is CASRSGTGPTEAFF.

This clone was recorded a few times. This chain joins TRBV27 and TRBJ1-4; tentatively, D is TRBD1 (6 bases). CDR1 MNHEY and CDR2 SMNVEV come from the germline V gene (reference sequence). CDR3 length: 14 amino acids. V dropped 3 bases and J dropped 10 bases, with 15 bases sitting between them. The CDR3 DNA sequence: TGTGCCAGCAGTTTCACCCCTAGGGGGGGAAAACTGTTTTTT. Amino acid sequence: CASSFTPRGGKLFF.

The rearrangement joins TRBV11-2 to TRBJ2-6; 9 bases agree with TRBD1. The ends lost 6 bases at V and 2 bases at J; junction bases unmatched: 5. Germline V CDR1 and CDR2: SGHAT, FQNNGV. The CDR3 is made up of 16 amino acids. The CDR3: CASRQGAVAGANVLTF. CDR3 bases: TGTGCCAGCAGACAGGGGGCCGTAGCTGGGGCCAACGTCCTGACTTTC.

The rearrangement joins TRBV6-1 to TRBJ2-5, with D possibly being TRBD1 (6 bases). Germline values: CDR1 MNHNS, CDR2 SASEGT. The V gene lost 6 bases and the J gene lost 5 bases, with 13 bases spanning the gap. This CDR3 contains 13 residues. DNA for the CDR3: TGTGCCAGCAGGATCACAGGGAGTGAGACCCAGTACTTC. This gives the protein CASRITGSETQYF.

The chain joins TRBV2 to TRBJ1-4, with TRBD1 as a possible D gene (6 bases). CDR1 is SNHLY, CDR2 FYNNEI, per germline. Trimming pared 4 bases from V and 7 bases from J, leaving 19 bases between. This CDR3 has 16 residues. The DNA for the CDR3 is TGTGCCAGCAGTGCTAGACAGGAAGGACGAGGTGAAAAACTGTTTTTT. Encoded protein: CASSARQEGRGEKLFF.

CDR3 in amino acids: CASSLGQGYTGELFF. The CDR3 DNA is TGCGCCAGCAGCCTGGGACAGGGGTACACCGGGGAGCTGTTTTTT. This chain joins TRBV5-1 and TRBJ2-2; 10 positions agree with TRBD1. The CDR3 contains 15 residues. In germline, CDR1 is SGHRS, CDR2 YFSETQ. Trimming cost V 4 bases and J 3 bases; bases outside gene matches: 3. Variable domain in full (rest from reference TRBV5-1 and TRBJ2-2): KAGVTQTPRYLIKTRGQQVTLSCSPISGHRSVSWYQQTPGQGLQFLFEYFSETQRNKGNFPGRFSGRQFSNSRSEMNVSTLELGDSALYLCASSLGQGYTGELFFGEGSRLTVL.